Shown below are 32 T cell receptor beta chains from a single sample sequenced in a study of T cell changes during pregnancy in multiple sclerosis. Clones were read by immunoSEQ multiplex PCR, and TCRdb kept only the in-frame ones, dropping some. The sample shows more than 45,000 clones, about nine tenths of them seen only once. This specimen was CD4+ T cells from peripheral blood mononuclear cells, taken after pregnancy. The receptor set was obtained from a female donor with multiple sclerosis, enrolled in a pregnancy study.

V usage is TRBV12-5 and J usage is TRBJ2-5; D perhaps matches TRBD2 (5 bases). Trimming removed 3 bases at V and 5 bases at J, with 16 bases between. This CDR3 is built from 15 residues. Germline V gene lookup returns CDR1 LGHNT and CDR2 FRNRAP. The CDR3 spells CASGFKVVRRETQYF. The CDR3 DNA reads as TGTGCTAGTGGTTTTAAGGTGGTCCGGAGGGAGACCCAGTACTTC.

The chain links TRBV19 to TRBJ1-4; D is undetermined. Trimming removed 3 bases at V and 0 bases at J, with 8 bases between. The germline gives CDR1 LNHDA, CDR2 SQIVND (reference sequence). This CDR3 comprises 15 residues. CDR3 protein: CASSMRVSTNEKLFF. The CDR3 DNA is TGTGCCAGTAGTATGCGGGTCTCAACTAATGAAAAACTGTTTTTT. Filled out from reference TRBV19 and TRBJ1-4, the complete variable domain reads DGGITQSPKYLFRKEGQNVTLSCEQNLNHDAMYWYRQDPGQGLRLIYYSQIVNDFQKGDIAEGYSVSREKKESFPLTVTSAQKNPTAFYLCASSMRVSTNEKLFFGSGTQLSVL.

This CDR3 reads CASSSPGTSEDEQYF. The CDR3 nucleotides are TGTGCCAGCAGCTCCCCCGGGACTAGCGAGGACGAGCAGTACTTC. J is TRBJ2-7 and V is TRBV7-2; 10 bases line up with TRBD2. CDR1 and CDR2 from the germline V gene are SGHTA and FQGNSA. The CDR3 contains 15 residues. V lost 4 bases, J lost 5 bases, and 8 bases stayed unmatched.

The chain carries TRBV7-2 and TRBJ1-2; the D gene is possibly TRBD1 (6 bases). The germline CDR1 and CDR2 sequences are SGHTA and FQGNSA. Trimming stripped 5 bases from V and 9 bases from J, with 16 bases between. CDR3 length: 13 amino acids. The CDR3: CASSLGQRMSYTF. The CDR3 bases are TGTGCCAGCAGCCTAGGACAGAGGATGAGCTACACCTTC.

The CDR3 nucleotides are TGTGCCAGCAGCGTTACAGGGGCGGCCTACAATGAGCAGTTCTTC. Amino acid sequence: CASSVTGAAYNEQFF. The rearrangement links TRBV9 to TRBJ2-1; 7 positions agree with TRBD1. CDR3 length equals 15 residues. The V and J ends lost 2 bases and 2 bases, in that order; junction bases with no gene match: 4. Germline V lookup: CDR1 SGDLS, CDR2 YYNGEE.

This clone has just one count. The CDR3 protein is CASSVTAGGGNVDTQYF. CDR3 sequence (DNA): TGTGCCAGCAGCGTCACCGCCGGGGGGGGGAATGTGGATACGCAGTATTTT. This rearrangement joins TRBV7-3 to TRBJ2-3; 8 bases are a match to TRBD2. Germline CDR1 and CDR2: SGHTA and FQGTGA. The CDR3 covers 17 residues. Unmatched junction bases numbered 16, after V lost 5 bases and J lost 6 bases.

This clone occurred once. Other DNA sequences in this specimen translate into the identical CDR3. The chain is built from TRBV7-3 and TRBJ1-1; D is perhaps TRBD1 (5 bases). Germline CDR1 reads SGHTA; CDR2 reads FQGTGA. Trimming pared 2 bases from V and 1 base from J, leaving 11 bases between. CDR3 length equals 15 residues. CDR3 nucleotide sequence: TGTGCCAGCAGCTTAGGGGGGGTGAGGAACACTGAAGCTTTCTTT. Translating gives CASSLGGVRNTEAFF. Full variable domain (missing parts from reference TRBV7-3 and TRBJ1-1): GAGVSQTPSNKVTEKGKYVELRCDPISGHTALYWYRQSLGQGPEFLIYFQGTGAADDSGLPNDRFFAVRPEGSVSTLKIQRTERGDSAVYLCASSLGGVRNTEAFFGQGTRLTVV.

This chain connects TRBV29-1 to TRBJ1-4, with D uncertain. V shed 4 bases and J shed 1 base, with 7 bases lying between them. CDR3 length: 13 amino acids. CDR1 SQVTM and CDR2 ANQGSEA come from the germline V gene. The CDR3 nucleotides read TGCAGCGTTGCTCGGGGAACTAATGAAAAACTGTTTTTT. Protein product: CSVARGTNEKLFF.

With respect to this clone: Because the CDR3's place on the DNA is in doubt, the DNA is left out and the CDR3 is given as listed by TCRdb. The chain employs TRBV5-6 and TRBJ1-2. The CDR3 region is 14 residues in length, termini included. Germline V gives CDR1 SGHDT, CDR2 YYEEEE. CDR3 residues: CASSLVGPVGRGSF.

CDR3 nucleotide sequence: TGTGCCAGCAGCAAATCTCCCCAATTTGACGGGTTCCAGTACTATGGCTACACCTTC. Translated: CASSKSPQFDGFQYYGYTF. The chain recombines TRBV21-1 with TRBJ1-2. TRBV21-1 is a pseudogene locus. The CDR3 extends over 19 amino acids.

This clone was recorded only once. The chain carries TRBV9 and TRBJ1-3, with 7 bases matching TRBD1. Germline V gene sequence: CDR1 SGDLS, CDR2 YYNGEE. The CDR3 runs 16 residues. J gave up 2 bases and V 0 bases, and 5 bases lay outside the gene matches. CDR3 nucleotides: TGTGCCAGCAGCGTAGCTACTGGGACAGCTGGAAACACCATATATTTT. Protein: CASSVATGTAGNTIYF. Combining the CDR3 with reference TRBV9 and TRBJ1-3 gives the whole variable domain DSGVTQTPKHLITATGQRVTLRCSPRSGDLSVYWYQQSLDQGLQFLIQYYNGEERAKGNILERFSAQQFPDLHSELNLSSLELGDSALYFCASSVATGTAGNTIYFGEGSWLTVV.

This chain links TRBV19 with TRBJ1-4; possibly TRBD1 for D (5 bases). Between the trimmed V and J ends, which lost 5 bases and 9 bases, there was a span of 16 bases. In germline, CDR1 is LNHDA, CDR2 SQIVND (reference sequence). There are 14 residues in the CDR3. For the CDR3, the DNA is TGTGCCAGTAGTCCGGACATCGTGGGGAAAAAACTGTTTTTT. Translating gives CASSPDIVGKKLFF.

This sequence joins TRBV30 and TRBJ1-1; D is uncertain. The germline V gene encodes CDR1 GTSNPN and CDR2 SVGIG (reference sequence). V lost 8 bases to trimming and J lost 4 bases, with 17 bases between them. The CDR3 contains 13 residues. CDR3 amino acids: CASPGNPVTEAFF. CDR3 DNA sequence: TGTGCCAGTCCCGGGAACCCAGTCACTGAAGCTTTCTTT.

The chain is built from TRBV9 and TRBJ1-1; a weak D match, TRBD1 (5 bases). The CDR3 has 13 residues. V was cut by 2 bases and J by 11 bases, with 16 bases left in between. The germline V gene has CDR1 SGDLS and CDR2 YYNGEE. The CDR3 reads CASSVGEQGRAFF. The CDR3 DNA reads as TGTGCCAGCAGCGTGGGTGAGCAGGGCCGCGCTTTCTTT. The full variable domain, rest sourced from reference TRBV9 and TRBJ1-1, is DSGVTQTPKHLITATGQRVTLRCSPRSGDLSVYWYQQSLDQGLQFLIQYYNGEERAKGNILERFSAQQFPDLHSELNLSSLELGDSALYFCASSVGEQGRAFFGQGTRLTVV.

The V and J genes are TRBV7-7 and TRBJ2-5; 9 bases align to TRBD1. This CDR3 contains 15 residues. The trim removed 5 bases at V and 5 bases at J, leaving 9 bases unmatched. Per the germline V gene, CDR1 is SSHAT and CDR2 is FNYEAQ (reference sequence). In DNA, the CDR3 is TGTGCCAGCAGCGATGATACAGGGGGCCGGGAGACCCAGTACTTC. Residues: CASSDDTGGRETQYF.

J is TRBJ2-3 and V is TRBV15; 7 bases line up with TRBD2. The CDR3 runs to 17 residues. After removal of 0 bases from V and 3 bases from J, the junction contained 9 bases not matched to a gene. Germline CDR1 LNHNV, CDR2 YYDKDF (reference sequence). In nucleotides, the CDR3 is TGTGCCACCAGCAGAGAGGTAGGACTAGTCCGAACAGATACGCAGTATTTT. Protein sequence: CATSREVGLVRTDTQYF.

The V call is TRBV7-3, the J call TRBJ1-3; a weak D match, TRBD1 (5 bases). CDR3 size: 14 residues. Trimming cost V 5 bases and J 3 bases, with 11 bases left between them. Germline V gene data show CDR1 as SGHTA and CDR2 as FQGTGA. CDR3 nucleotide sequence: TGTGCCAGCAGCCCTGGCGGGGGTGGAAACACCATATATTTT. This translates into CASSPGGGGNTIYF. Looking up the rest from reference TRBV7-3 and TRBJ1-3 gives the full variable domain: GAGVSQTPSNKVTEKGKYVELRCDPISGHTALYWYRQSLGQGPEFLIYFQGTGAADDSGLPNDRFFAVRPEGSVSTLKIQRTERGDSAVYLCASSPGGGGNTIYFGEGSWLTVV.

This clone appeared a single time. The rearrangement uses TRBV5-8 and TRBJ1-2; 7 positions agree with TRBD1. The CDR3 is made up of 13 amino acids. CDR1 and CDR2 from the germline V gene are SGHTS and YDEGEE. After removal of 4 bases from V and 4 bases from J, the junction contained 4 bases not matched to a gene. The CDR3 here is CASSPGTVYGYTF. CDR3 coding DNA: TGTGCCAGCAGCCCCGGGACAGTCTATGGCTACACCTTC.

Only one count was recorded for this clone. The chain combines TRBV19 with TRBJ1-1; 8 nucleotides match TRBD1. The CDR3 spans 14 residues. Germline loops: CDR1 LNHDA, CDR2 SQIVND (reference sequence). Unmatched junction bases numbered 4, after V lost 3 bases and J lost 4 bases. CDR3: CASSMQGQATEAFF. The CDR3 DNA sequence: TGTGCCAGTAGTATGCAGGGACAGGCCACTGAAGCTTTCTTT.

The chain employs TRBV2 and TRBJ2-6; TRBD1 might be the D (5 bases). CDR3 length: 14 amino acids. Germline values: CDR1 SNHLY, CDR2 FYNNEI. The V gene lost 8 bases and the J gene lost 1 base, with 9 bases spanning the gap. The CDR3 loop reads CASRRGSGANVLTF. The CDR3, as DNA: TGTGCCAGCCGAAGGGGTTCTGGGGCCAACGTCCTGACTTTC.

The chain couples TRBV7-2 to TRBJ1-5; D is undetermined. In germline, CDR1 is SGHTA, CDR2 FQGNSA. V lost 3 bases and J 3 bases, leaving 15 bases between the germline ends. The CDR3 extends over 16 amino acids. The CDR3 region is CASSLSRTVPNQPQHF. The CDR3 nucleotides read TGTGCCAGCAGCTTGTCAAGAACTGTGCCCAATCAGCCCCAGCATTTT.

The rearrangement joins TRBV15 to TRBJ2-3; perhaps TRBD2 as D (5 bases). Trimming took off 1 base at V and 3 bases at J, with 14 bases between the two ends. This CDR3 is 16 amino acids long. Germline values: CDR1 LNHNV, CDR2 YYDKDF (reference sequence). The CDR3 reads CATSRGSLGGTDTQYF. CDR3 in DNA: TGTGCCACCAGCAGAGGGAGCCTCGGAGGAACAGATACGCAGTATTTT.

The gene calls are TRBV4-1 and TRBJ2-7; 8 bases agree with TRBD1. Trimming at V came to 2 bases and at J to 1 base, leaving 7 bases not matched to a gene. Germline CDR1 and CDR2: MGHRA and YSYEKL. This CDR3 has 16 amino acids. Here the CDR3 reads CASSQRGQEKSYEQYF. In nucleotides, the CDR3 is TGCGCCAGCAGCCAACGGGGACAGGAAAAGTCCTACGAGCAGTACTTC.

The chain combines TRBV15 with TRBJ2-5, with D unresolved. The CDR3 totals 13 residues. Looked up from germline, CDR1 is LNHNV and CDR2 is YYDKDF (reference sequence). Trimming took off 0 bases at V and 5 bases at J, with 7 bases between the two ends. The CDR3 bases are TGTGCCACCAGCAGAGATCTAGAGGAGACCCAGTACTTC. Residues: CATSRDLEETQYF. The variable domain in full, completed from reference TRBV15 and TRBJ2-5, reads DAMVIQNPRYQVTQFGKPVTLSCSQTLNHNVMYWYQQKSSQAPKLLFHYYDKDFNNEADTPDNFQSRRPNTSFCFLDIRSPGLGDTAMYLCATSRDLEETQYFGPGTRLLVL.

This chain connects TRBV5-4 to TRBJ2-1; D may be TRBD2 (6 bases). Trimming removed 5 bases from V and 11 bases from J, with 14 bases in between. Germline assignment: CDR1 SGHNT and CDR2 YYREEE (reference sequence). The CDR3 extends over 12 amino acids. The DNA of the CDR3 is TGTGCCAGCAGGGGGAGGCTCCCTAAGCAGTTCTTC. Its translation is CASRGRLPKQFF.

The chain joins TRBV2 to TRBJ2-1; 14 bases line up with TRBD2. Trimming cost V 9 bases and J 5 bases; bases outside gene matches: 6. The CDR3 runs to 15 residues. CDR1 and CDR2 from the germline V gene are SNHLY and FYNNEI. CDR3 in amino acids: CARGTSGGRHNEQFF. The CDR3 DNA is TGTGCCAGGGGGACTAGCGGGGGCCGCCACAATGAGCAGTTCTTC.

The chain combines TRBV2 with TRBJ1-5; weak D call: TRBD1 (6 bases). The CDR3 totals 15 residues. Trimming removed 3 bases at V and 6 bases at J, with 15 bases between. Germline CDR1 reads SNHLY; CDR2 reads FYNNEI. The CDR3 sequence is CASSDLQGGVQPQHF. CDR3 nucleotide sequence: TGTGCCAGCAGTGACCTACAGGGAGGGGTTCAGCCCCAGCATTTT.

The genes are TRBV25-1 and TRBJ2-6; maybe TRBD2 (6 bases). Deletions cut 2 bases from V and 2 bases from J, with 10 bases between. This CDR3 region has 16 residues. Germline V gene sequence: CDR1 MGHDK, CDR2 SYGVNS. The CDR3 here is CASSEPRGTGANVLTF. CDR3 sequence (DNA): TGTGCCAGCAGTGAACCCCGGGGGACTGGGGCCAACGTCCTGACTTTC.

This clone was detected only once. The chain recombines TRBV5-4 with TRBJ1-2; 7 positions agree with TRBD1. J lost 2 bases, V lost 0 bases, and 7 bases had no gene match. Looked up from germline, CDR1 is SGHNT and CDR2 is YYREEE (reference sequence). The CDR3 contains 16 residues. CDR3 sequence reads: CASSLVDRAGNYGYTF. CDR3 nucleotides: TGTGCCAGCAGCTTGGTTGACAGGGCGGGGAACTATGGCTACACCTTC.

The CDR3 is CASSPGQTDTQYF. CDR3 in DNA: TGTGCCAGCAGCCCCGGACAGACAGATACGCAGTATTTT. V is TRBV7-3 and J is TRBJ2-3, with a weak D call TRBD1 (6 bases). V was trimmed by 5 bases and J by 3 bases, leaving 9 bases between them. This CDR3 has 13 amino acids. Germline CDR1 is SGHTA and CDR2 is FQGTGA.

The chain uses TRBV11-2 and TRBJ2-5; 9 positions agree with TRBD2. V shed 5 bases, J shed 1 base, and the junction held 2 bases outside the gene matches. The V gene's germline CDR1 is SGHAT and CDR2 FQNNGV. This CDR3 is built from 14 residues. Written as DNA, the CDR3 is TGTGCCAGCAGCCCTAGCGGGGCCCAAGAGACCCAGTACTTC. Translation: CASSPSGAQETQYF.

This chain joins TRBV7-2 and TRBJ2-3, with TRBD1 as a possible D gene (5 bases). The CDR3 is 16 residues long. The germline gives CDR1 SGHTA, CDR2 FQGNSA. Trimming cost V 3 bases and J 2 bases, with 15 bases left between them. The CDR3 is CASSLLRGRVTDTQYF. The DNA of the CDR3 is TGTGCCAGCAGCTTGTTAAGGGGTCGAGTCACAGATACGCAGTATTTT.